The following is a T cell receptor beta chain sequence with its context. This sample was taken from a study of blood T cell repertoires in COVID-19. Profiling relied on immunoSEQ multiplex PCR, and the TCRdb table lists in-frame clones only, not all of them. The top ten hold roughly 4.2% of the sample, which has about 98,000 clones, about 91% seen once. V shed 2 bases and J 5 bases; nucleotides not matched to a gene: 3. The CDR3 is 15 amino acids. Germline-derived CDR1 and CDR2 are MNHEY and SVGAGI. This TCR came from a young man with acute or convalescent COVID-19. Sequenced input: peripheral blood. The chain recombines TRBV6-5 with TRBJ1-6; the match to TRBD1 covers 7 bases. Written as DNA, the CDR3 is TGTGCCAGCAGTTACACGGGGACAGATAATTCACCCCTCCACTTT. It yields the protein CASSYTGTDNSPLHF.